The present entry profiles one TCR beta chain with its context. Antigen unknown. Libraries were prepared by immunoSEQ multiplex PCR; TCRdb keeps only in-frame clonotypes and omits some of them. The sample lists some 140,000 clones; about 93% were seen once. The V end lost 7 bases, the J end lost 3 bases, and 19 bases lay between the germline ends. The germline V gene encodes CDR1 MDHEN and CDR2 SYDVKM. The CDR3 extends over 15 amino acids. This sample was included in a study of OX40 agonist ivuxolimab in advanced cancers. The wider study: Melanoma, hepatocellular carcinoma, head and neck or renal cell cancer occurred in dose-escalation patients. Findings and limits, study-wide: Among the nonresponders, some also had low normalized T-cell clonal expansion.

The material sequenced was CD4+ or CD8+ T cells sorted from blood, taken in a trial of the OX40 agonist ivuxolimab. The clonotype was recovered from an adult with an advanced solid tumor such as melanoma, head and neck, liver or kidney cancer. This chain joins TRBV28 and TRBJ2-7; D may match TRBD1 or TRBD2 (8 bases each). The CDR3 is CASTHQGAGGYEQYF. The CDR3 DNA follows: TGTGCCAGCACCCACCAGGGGGCGGGGGGCTACGAGCAGTACTTC.